The T cell receptor (beta chain) under discussion was sequenced for a study of T cell clonotyping in hematopoietic cell transplantation. The table came from immunoSEQ multiplex PCR; TCRdb's copy has only in-frame clones and leaves some out. Of over 10,000 clones listed, more than 85% were seen once; the top ten hold 0.6% to 0.85%. Findings and caveats of the study: Pathologically expanded recipient clonotypes increased progressively from day 30 to day 180 as diversity fell. Cells were unsorted, so CD4 and CD8 contributions were not separated. Broader posttransplant TCR repertoire diversity was predicted by graft donor and pretransplant recipient Inverse Simpson Index values.

Concerning this clone itself: The antigen remains unidentified.

The sample was peripheral blood mononuclear cells. The source is a woman aged 50 to 65 in good health. Some clones in this sample may be carry-over from other donors' samples.

The CDR3 coding sequence is TGTGCCATCAGTGAGTCCGGGGTCAATCAGCCCCAGCATTTT. Its protein is CAISESGVNQPQHF. The chain links TRBV10-3 to TRBJ1-5; no firm D call. The V end lost 0 bases, the J end lost 3 bases, and 6 bases lay between the germline ends. The CDR3 is 14 amino acids. Germline V CDR1 and CDR2: ENHRY, SYGVKD.